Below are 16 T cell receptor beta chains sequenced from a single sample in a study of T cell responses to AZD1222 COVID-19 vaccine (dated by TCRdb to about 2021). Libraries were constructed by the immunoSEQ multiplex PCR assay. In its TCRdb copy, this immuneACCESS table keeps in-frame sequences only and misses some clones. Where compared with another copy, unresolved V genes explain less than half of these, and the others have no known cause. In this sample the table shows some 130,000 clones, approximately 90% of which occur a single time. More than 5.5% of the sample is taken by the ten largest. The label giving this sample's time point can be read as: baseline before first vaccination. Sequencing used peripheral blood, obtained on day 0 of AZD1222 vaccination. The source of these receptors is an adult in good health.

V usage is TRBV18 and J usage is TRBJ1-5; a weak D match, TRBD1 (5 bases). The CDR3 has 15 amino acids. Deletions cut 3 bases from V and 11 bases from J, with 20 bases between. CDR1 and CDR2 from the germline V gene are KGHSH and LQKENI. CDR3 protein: CASSPLGVRGEAQHF. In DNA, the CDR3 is TGTGCCAGCTCACCTTTAGGTGTGAGGGGAGAGGCCCAGCATTTT.

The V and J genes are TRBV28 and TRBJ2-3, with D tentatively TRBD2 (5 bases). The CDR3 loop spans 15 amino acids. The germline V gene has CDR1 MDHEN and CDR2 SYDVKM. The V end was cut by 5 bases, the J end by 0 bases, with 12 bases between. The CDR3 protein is CASSRRGPSTDTQYF. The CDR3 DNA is TGTGCCAGCAGTCGGCGAGGGCCGAGCACAGATACGCAGTATTTT.

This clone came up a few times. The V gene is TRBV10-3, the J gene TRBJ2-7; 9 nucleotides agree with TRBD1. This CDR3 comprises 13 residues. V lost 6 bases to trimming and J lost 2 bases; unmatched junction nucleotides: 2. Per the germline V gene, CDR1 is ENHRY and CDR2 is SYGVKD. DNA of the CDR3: TGTGCCATCAGGGGACAGGGAACCTACGAGCAGTACTTC. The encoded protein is CAIRGQGTYEQYF.

CDR3 nucleotide sequence: TGTGCCAGCAGCTCGACTACTAGACTACACTACGAGCAGTACTTC. Its protein is CASSSTTRLHYEQYF. V is TRBV7-9 and J is TRBJ2-7, with D possibly TRBD2 on 5 matching bases. The germline V gene encodes CDR1 SEHNR and CDR2 FQNEAQ (reference sequence). This CDR3 has 15 amino acids. V was clipped by 4 bases and J by 3 bases, with 16 bases between them.

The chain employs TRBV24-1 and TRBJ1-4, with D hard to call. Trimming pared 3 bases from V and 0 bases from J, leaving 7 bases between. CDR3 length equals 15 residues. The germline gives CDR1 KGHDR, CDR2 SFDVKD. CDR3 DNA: TGTGCCACCAGTGATGCAGCTGCAACTAATGAAAAACTGTTTTTT. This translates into CATSDAAATNEKLFF.

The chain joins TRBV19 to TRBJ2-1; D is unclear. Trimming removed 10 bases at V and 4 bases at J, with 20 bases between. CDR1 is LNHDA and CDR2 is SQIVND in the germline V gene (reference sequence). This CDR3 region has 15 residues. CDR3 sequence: CATLERPGPYNEQFF. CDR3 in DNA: TGTGCCACCCTGGAAAGGCCCGGACCTTACAATGAGCAGTTCTTC.

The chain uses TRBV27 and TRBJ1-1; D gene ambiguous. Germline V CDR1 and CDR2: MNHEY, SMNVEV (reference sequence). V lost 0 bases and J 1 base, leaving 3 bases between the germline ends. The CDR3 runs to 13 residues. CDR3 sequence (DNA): TGTGCCAGCAGTTTATCCACGAACACTGAAGCTTTCTTT. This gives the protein CASSLSTNTEAFF.

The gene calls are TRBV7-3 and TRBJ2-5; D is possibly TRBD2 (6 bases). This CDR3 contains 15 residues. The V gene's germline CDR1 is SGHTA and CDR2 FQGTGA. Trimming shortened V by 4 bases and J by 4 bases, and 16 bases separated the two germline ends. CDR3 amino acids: CASSSQGLGGETQYF. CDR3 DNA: TGTGCCAGCAGCTCCCAGGGACTCGGTGGAGAGACCCAGTACTTC.

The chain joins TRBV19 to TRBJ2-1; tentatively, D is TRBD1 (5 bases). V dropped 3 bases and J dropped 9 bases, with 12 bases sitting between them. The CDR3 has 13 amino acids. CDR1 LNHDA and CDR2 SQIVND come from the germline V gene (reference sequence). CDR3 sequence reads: CASSIAGPGEQFF. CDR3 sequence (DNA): TGTGCCAGTAGTATCGCAGGGCCGGGTGAGCAGTTCTTC.

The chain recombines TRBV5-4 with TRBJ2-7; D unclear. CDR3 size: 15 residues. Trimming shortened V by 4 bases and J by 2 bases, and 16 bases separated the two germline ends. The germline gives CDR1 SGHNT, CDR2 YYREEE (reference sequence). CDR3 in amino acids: CASSRFGSSAYEQYF. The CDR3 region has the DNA TGTGCCAGCAGCCGGTTTGGTAGCAGTGCCTACGAGCAGTACTTC.

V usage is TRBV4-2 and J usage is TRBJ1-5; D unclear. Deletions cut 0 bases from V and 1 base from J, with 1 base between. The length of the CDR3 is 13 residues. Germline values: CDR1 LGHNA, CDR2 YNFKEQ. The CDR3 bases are TGTGCCAGCAGCCAAGAAAGCAATCAGCCCCAGCATTTT. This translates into CASSQESNQPQHF.

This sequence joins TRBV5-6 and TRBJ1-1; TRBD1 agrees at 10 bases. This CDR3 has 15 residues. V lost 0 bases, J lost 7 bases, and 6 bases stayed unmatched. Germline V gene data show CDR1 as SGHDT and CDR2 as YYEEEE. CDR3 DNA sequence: TGTGCCAGCAGCTTGGTGCCGGGACAGGGGAGTGAAGCTTTCTTT. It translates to CASSLVPGQGSEAFF.

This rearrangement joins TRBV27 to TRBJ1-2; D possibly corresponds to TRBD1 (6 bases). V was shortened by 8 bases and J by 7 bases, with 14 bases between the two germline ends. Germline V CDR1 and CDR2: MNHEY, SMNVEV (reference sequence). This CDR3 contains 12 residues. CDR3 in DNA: TGTGCCAGCGCCTCGGGGGGCGGTGGCTACACCTTC. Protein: CASASGGGGYTF.

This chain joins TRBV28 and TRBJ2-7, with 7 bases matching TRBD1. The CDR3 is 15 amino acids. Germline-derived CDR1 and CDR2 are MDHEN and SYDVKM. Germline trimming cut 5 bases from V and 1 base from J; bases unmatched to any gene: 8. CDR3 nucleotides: TGTGCCAGCAGTCTCCGCAGGGGGTTGTCCTACGAGCAGTACTTC. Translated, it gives CASSLRRGLSYEQYF.

The CDR3 DNA reads TGTGCCAGCAGTACCAATGAAAACAGTGGAGCTTTCTTT. This sequence encodes CASSTNENSGAFF. This sequence joins TRBV12-3 or TRBV12-4 and TRBJ1-1; D call uncertain. V was cut by 5 bases and J by 10 bases, with 17 bases left in between. This CDR3 region has 13 residues.

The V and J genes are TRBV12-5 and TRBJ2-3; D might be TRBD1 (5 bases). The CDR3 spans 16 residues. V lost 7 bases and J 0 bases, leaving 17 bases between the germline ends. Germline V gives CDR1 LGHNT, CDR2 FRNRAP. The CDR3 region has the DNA TGTGCTAGTGCCCATCCTCAGGGTTCTAGCACAGATACGCAGTATTTT. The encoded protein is CASAHPQGSSTDTQYF. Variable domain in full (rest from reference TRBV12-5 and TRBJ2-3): DARVTQTPRHKVTEMGQEVTMRCQPILGHNTVFWYRQTMMQGLELLAYFRNRAPLDDSGMPKDRFSAEMPDATLATLKIQPSEPRDSAVYFCASAHPQGSSTDTQYFGPGTRLTVL.